This T cell receptor beta chain was profiled in a study of blood T cell repertoires in COVID-19. The overall study: From the United States, Italy and Spain came samples of acute and convalescent COVID-19.

This study enrolled people aged about 18 to 90 from about 26 US geographic areas. The CDR3 loop spans 13 amino acids. Between the trimmed V and J ends, which lost 6 bases and 1 base, there was a span of 9 bases. Germline loops: CDR1 ENHRY, CDR2 SYGVKD. The repertoire was sequenced with immunoSEQ multiplex PCR; TCRdb's copy has only in-frame clones and lacks some. The sample carries 250,000 or so clones, around nine tenths recorded once. The V call is TRBV10-3, the J call TRBJ1-1; D gene uncertain. The origin of this receptor is a woman in her twenties or thirties who had been exposed to COVID-19. The material sequenced was PBMCs or T cells enriched from blood (not recorded which). CDR3 coding DNA: TGTGCCATCAGGTTTGGCCCGAACACTGAAGCTTTCTTT. It translates to CAIRFGPNTEAFF.